Presented here are 26 T cell receptor beta chains from one specimen sequenced in a study of blood T cell repertoires in COVID-19. Method: immunoSEQ multiplex PCR; TCRdb's copy keeps in-frame clones and lacks some. The sample carries fewer than 350,000 clones, roughly 85% recorded once. The sequenced sample was PBMCs or T cells enriched from blood (not recorded which). The receptors were sampled from a middle-aged woman with acute COVID-19.

This clone has only one observation. The V call is TRBV6-4, the J call TRBJ1-3; no clear D. Germline V gene data show CDR1 as MRHNA and CDR2 as SNTAGT. The V gene lost 11 bases and the J gene lost 0 bases, with 23 bases spanning the gap. The CDR3 is 17 residues long. DNA for the CDR3: TGTGCCCGCGAAAAGAAGGTCCCGGGAAACTCTGGAAACACCATATATTTT. It yields the protein CAREKKVPGNSGNTIYF.

This rearrangement joins TRBV3-1 (or the pseudogene TRBV3-2) to TRBJ2-1; a possible D gene is TRBD1 (6 bases). V gave up 7 bases and J gave up 0 bases, with 10 bases separating them. Germline lookup yields CDR1 LGHDT and CDR2 YNNKEL (reference sequence). This CDR3 comprises 14 residues. The CDR3 DNA reads TGTGCCAGCACCACAGGGAGCTCCTACAATGAGCAGTTCTTC. Amino acid sequence: CASTTGSSYNEQFF.

A few counts support this clone. The rearrangement joins TRBV2 to TRBJ1-3; TRBD1 is a possible D gene (5 bases). The CDR3 length is 18 residues. The germline V gene has CDR1 SNHLY and CDR2 FYNNEI. V was trimmed by 8 bases and J by 1 base, leaving 24 bases between them. CDR3 in DNA: TGTGCCAGCCAAAGGGGCGGATATTGGGAAGAGTCTGGAAACACCATATATTTT. Protein sequence: CASQRGGYWEESGNTIYF.

The rearrangement links TRBV2 to TRBJ2-5; 9 bases align to TRBD1. Germline V gene sequence: CDR1 SNHLY, CDR2 FYNNEI. This CDR3 is built from 14 residues. Germline trimming cut 6 bases from V and 7 bases from J; bases unmatched to any gene: 9. In DNA form, the CDR3 reads TGTGCCAGCAGGTGGGGACAGGGCTTTCCGACCCAGTACTTC. Translation: CASRWGQGFPTQYF.

The chain employs TRBV25-1 and TRBJ2-1, with 7 bases aligning to TRBD1. J was trimmed by 0 bases and V by 6 bases; bases with no gene match: 11. The germline V gene encodes CDR1 MGHDK and CDR2 SYGVNS. The CDR3 is 17 residues long. CDR3 nucleotide sequence: TGTGCCAGCAGAATTAACTTGAACAGGGGCTCCTACAATGAGCAGTTCTTC. Translated, it gives CASRINLNRGSYNEQFF. Full variable domain (rest looked up from reference TRBV25-1 and TRBJ2-1): EADIYQTPRYLVIGTGKKITLECSQTMGHDKMYWYQQDPGMELHLIHYSYGVNSTEKGDLSSESTVSRIRTEHFPLTLESARPSHTSQYLCASRINLNRGSYNEQFFGPGTRLTVL.

The chain employs TRBV29-1 and TRBJ2-3, with TRBD1 identical over 9 bases. CDR3 length: 15 amino acids. Per the germline V gene, CDR1 is SQVTM and CDR2 is ANQGSEA. V dropped 4 bases and J dropped 1; count of bases not matched to a gene: 6. This chain's CDR3 is CSVVGGDRGTDTQYF. The CDR3 nucleotides read TGCAGCGTTGTGGGCGGGGACAGGGGCACAGATACGCAGTATTTT.

CDR3 DNA: TGTGCCACCAGCAGAGCGGGGGGTAGCTCCTACGAGCAGTACTTC. This translates into CATSRAGGSSYEQYF. This sequence joins TRBV15 and TRBJ2-7, with 7 bases matching TRBD2. The CDR3 is made up of 15 amino acids. Germline V gene sequence: CDR1 LNHNV, CDR2 YYDKDF (reference sequence). Germline trimming cut 1 base from V and 0 bases from J; bases unmatched to any gene: 3.

The J gene is TRBJ1-1, the V gene TRBV4-3; 7 nucleotides agree with TRBD1. V was pared by 2 bases and J by 0 bases, with 3 bases of the junction left unmatched. Per germline, CDR1 LGHNA and CDR2 YSLEER. The length of the CDR3 is 15 residues. Written as DNA, the CDR3 is TGCGCCAGCAGCCAACTAGGGGGCCTGAACACTGAAGCTTTCTTT. It encodes CASSQLGGLNTEAFF.

This sequence joins TRBV7-9 and TRBJ1-3, with no clear D. V lost 2 bases, J lost 0 bases, and 11 bases lay in between. Germline lookup yields CDR1 SEHNR and CDR2 FQNEAQ (reference sequence). There are 16 residues in the CDR3. The DNA of the CDR3 is TGTGCCAGCAGCTTACAGTCCGGAGTCTCTGGAAACACCATATATTTT. Amino acid sequence: CASSLQSGVSGNTIYF.

This clone has only one observation. This chain connects TRBV6-2 or TRBV6-3 to TRBJ2-7; 9 nucleotides align to TRBD1. J lost 3 bases, V lost 5 bases, and 8 bases had no gene match. The CDR3 totals 15 residues. Looked up from germline, CDR1 is MNHEY and CDR2 is SVGEGT. The CDR3 nucleotides are TGTGCCAGCAGTCCCGGACAGGGGAAAGGCTACGAGCAGTACTTC. Translating it yields CASSPGQGKGYEQYF.

Points on this clone: Additional DNA sequences in this sample encode the identical CDR3. This rearrangement joins TRBV18 to TRBJ1-1; 7 bases fit TRBD1. The CDR3 loop spans 14 amino acids. Germline V gene lookup returns CDR1 KGHSH and CDR2 LQKENI. V dropped 3 bases and J dropped 1; count of bases not matched to a gene: 2. CDR3 coding DNA: TGTGCCAGCTCACCGGGGACAGAGAACACTGAAGCTTTCTTT. Protein sequence: CASSPGTENTEAFF.

This chain connects TRBV7-2 to TRBJ1-1; 9 positions agree with TRBD1. V was clipped by 5 bases and J by 5 bases; unmatched bases: 6. Germline V CDR1 and CDR2: SGHTA, FQGNSA. The CDR3 loop spans 14 amino acids. The CDR3 loop reads CASSATGGGTEAFF. The CDR3 nucleotides are TGTGCCAGCAGCGCCACAGGGGGCGGGACTGAAGCTTTCTTT.

The chain combines TRBV19 with TRBJ1-2; 8 positions agree with TRBD1. The germline V gene encodes CDR1 LNHDA and CDR2 SQIVND (reference sequence). Trimming cost V 3 bases and J 6 bases; bases outside gene matches: 9. This CDR3 region has 15 residues. Here the CDR3 reads CASSIYGQGPDGYTF. The CDR3 DNA sequence: TGTGCCAGTAGTATCTACGGACAGGGCCCCGATGGCTACACCTTC. Filled out from reference TRBV19 and TRBJ1-2, the complete variable domain reads DGGITQSPKYLFRKEGQNVTLSCEQNLNHDAMYWYRQDPGQGLRLIYYSQIVNDFQKGDIAEGYSVSREKKESFPLTVTSAQKNPTAFYLCASSIYGQGPDGYTFGSGTRLTVV.

J is TRBJ1-1 and V is TRBV20-1, with D possibly matching TRBD1 (5 bases). The length of the CDR3 is 13 residues. Per germline, CDR1 DFQATT and CDR2 SNEGSKA (reference sequence). V shed 3 bases and J shed 4 bases, with 12 bases lying between them. The CDR3 coding sequence is TGCAGTGCTAGTGGCAGGGTGGGCACTGAAGCTTTCTTT. Its protein is CSASGRVGTEAFF.

This clone was seen just once. V and J are TRBV12-5 and TRBJ2-3, with a weak D call TRBD2 (6 bases). The CDR3 length is 14 residues. V lost 4 bases to trimming and J lost 3 bases, with 11 bases between them. The V gene's germline CDR1 is LGHNT and CDR2 FRNRAP. The CDR3 protein is CASGWGDPTDTQYF. The CDR3 region has the DNA TGTGCTAGTGGTTGGGGGGACCCAACAGATACGCAGTATTTT.

The chain has TRBV24-1 and TRBJ2-3; 7 positions match TRBD2. The germline gives CDR1 KGHDR, CDR2 SFDVKD. The V segment lost 12 bases and the J segment 0 bases; nucleotides outside the gene matches: 8. The CDR3 extends over 14 amino acids. The CDR3: CASAPSGSTDTQYF. In nucleotides, the CDR3 is TGTGCCTCCGCACCTAGCGGTAGCACAGATACGCAGTATTTT.

This chain uses TRBV19 with TRBJ1-6, with no clear D. The length of the CDR3 is 16 residues. The V end was cut by 6 bases, the J end by 2 bases, with 14 bases between. Germline V gene data show CDR1 as LNHDA and CDR2 as SQIVND (reference sequence). The CDR3 sequence: CASRDLDGTYNSPLHF. The CDR3 DNA reads as TGTGCCAGTAGGGACTTGGACGGAACCTATAATTCACCCCTCCACTTT.

The chain recombines TRBV5-8 with TRBJ1-5; D may be TRBD1 (5 bases). Trimming pared 0 bases from V and 1 base from J, leaving 8 bases between. This CDR3 has 15 residues. Germline CDR1 and CDR2: SGHTS and YDEGEE. CDR3 loop: CASSLAGLSNQPQHF. The CDR3 nucleotides are TGTGCCAGCAGCTTGGCAGGGCTGAGCAATCAGCCCCAGCATTTT.

The rearrangement links TRBV27 to TRBJ2-7; possibly TRBD2 for D (5 bases). This CDR3 is built from 16 residues. V lost 5 bases, J lost 0 bases, and 17 bases lay in between. Germline assignment: CDR1 MNHEY and CDR2 SMNVEV (reference sequence). Here the CDR3 reads CASSTSPGSGSYEQYF. The CDR3 DNA sequence: TGTGCCAGCAGTACAAGCCCGGGGTCCGGCTCCTACGAGCAGTACTTC.

This chain connects TRBV18 to TRBJ1-1, with unresolved D. Looked up from germline, CDR1 is KGHSH and CDR2 is LQKENI. V lost 0 bases, J lost 4 bases, and 9 bases lay in between. CDR3 size: 14 residues. The CDR3 DNA reads TGTGCCAGCTCACCACCGGAACGAGGCACTGAAGCTTTCTTT. Amino acids: CASSPPERGTEAFF.

This chain links TRBV7-3 with TRBJ2-5; the match to TRBD1 covers 7 bases. The CDR3 totals 17 residues. Germline assignment: CDR1 SGHTA and CDR2 FQGTGA. V gave up 1 base and J gave up 2 bases; unmatched junction bases: 10. The CDR3 loop is CASSLNLYGDRQETQYF. The CDR3 bases are TGTGCCAGCAGCTTAAACCTATATGGGGACAGACAAGAGACCCAGTACTTC. Filled out from reference TRBV7-3 and TRBJ2-5, the complete variable domain reads GAGVSQTPSNKVTEKGKYVELRCDPISGHTALYWYRQSLGQGPEFLIYFQGTGAADDSGLPNDRFFAVRPEGSVSTLKIQRTERGDSAVYLCASSLNLYGDRQETQYFGPGTRLLVL.

The rearrangement links TRBV7-6 to TRBJ1-6, with no clear D. The CDR3 length is 13 residues. Trimming shortened V by 5 bases and J by 8 bases, and 10 bases separated the two germline ends. CDR1 SGHVS and CDR2 FNYEAQ come from the germline V gene. The CDR3 here is CASSREYDSPLHF. The CDR3, as DNA: TGTGCCAGCAGCCGGGAGTATGATTCACCCCTCCACTTT. Combining the CDR3 with reference TRBV7-6 and TRBJ1-6 gives the whole variable domain GAGVSQSPRYKVTKRGQDVALRCDPISGHVSLYWYRQALGQGPEFLTYFNYEAQQDKSGLPNDRFSAERPEGSISTLTIQRTEQRDSAMYRCASSREYDSPLHFGNGTRLTVT.

The chain employs TRBV11-3 and TRBJ2-1; 8 positions agree with TRBD2. The germline V gene encodes CDR1 SGHNT and CDR2 YENEEA. Trimming cost V 5 bases and J 8 bases; bases outside gene matches: 11. This CDR3 spans 15 amino acids. As DNA, the CDR3 is TGTGCCAGCAGCAAGGGGCGGGAGGAGGGGTATGAGCAGTTCTTC. Protein sequence: CASSKGREEGYEQFF.

The V and J genes are TRBV6-5 and TRBJ1-5, with D tentatively TRBD1 (5 bases). The V end was cut by 6 bases, the J end by 4 bases, with 16 bases between. The germline gives CDR1 MNHEY, CDR2 SVGAGI. The CDR3 is 15 residues long. The CDR3 protein is CASSLVGQSNQPQHF. CDR3 sequence (DNA): TGTGCCAGCAGCCTGGTGGGGCAGAGTAATCAGCCCCAGCATTTT.

This chain links TRBV9 with TRBJ1-2; possibly TRBD1 for D (5 bases). Trimming removed 0 bases from V and 4 bases from J, with 10 bases in between. Per the germline V gene, CDR1 is SGDLS and CDR2 is YYNGEE. This CDR3 has 14 amino acids. The CDR3 DNA reads TGTGCCAGCAGCGTAGATTTCGGGGGCTATGGCTACACCTTC. It yields the protein CASSVDFGGYGYTF. Together with reference TRBV9 and TRBJ1-2, the CDR3 gives the full variable domain: DSGVTQTPKHLITATGQRVTLRCSPRSGDLSVYWYQQSLDQGLQFLIQYYNGEERAKGNILERFSAQQFPDLHSELNLSSLELGDSALYFCASSVDFGGYGYTFGSGTRLTVV.

The chain uses TRBV25-1 and TRBJ1-1, with TRBD1 matching 7 bases. V shed 6 bases, J shed 4 bases, and the junction held 8 bases outside the gene matches. Germline values: CDR1 MGHDK, CDR2 SYGVNS. CDR3 length: 14 amino acids. CDR3 sequence reads: CASSPGQALTEAFF. Here the CDR3 DNA reads TGTGCCAGCAGCCCCGGACAGGCTCTCACTGAAGCTTTCTTT.